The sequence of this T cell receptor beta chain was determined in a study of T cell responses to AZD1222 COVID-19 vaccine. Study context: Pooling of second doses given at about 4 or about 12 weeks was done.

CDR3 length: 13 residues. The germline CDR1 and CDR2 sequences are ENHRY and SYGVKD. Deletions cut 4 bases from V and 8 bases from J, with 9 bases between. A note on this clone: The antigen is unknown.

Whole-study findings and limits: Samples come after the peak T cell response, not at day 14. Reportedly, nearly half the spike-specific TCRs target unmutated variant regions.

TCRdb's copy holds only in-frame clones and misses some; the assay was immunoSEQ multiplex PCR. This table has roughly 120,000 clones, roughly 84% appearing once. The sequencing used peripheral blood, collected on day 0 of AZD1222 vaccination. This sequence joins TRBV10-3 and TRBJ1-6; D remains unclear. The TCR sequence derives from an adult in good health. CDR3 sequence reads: CAISANSYSPLHF. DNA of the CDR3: TGTGCCATCAGTGCGAACAGTTATTCACCCCTCCACTTT.